The 6 T cell receptor beta chains in this list originate from one sample, sequenced in a study of shared clonotypes between healthy human individuals. Sequencing was performed with immunoSEQ multiplex PCR; in TCRdb, only in-frame clones are kept and a portion is missing. This table has 1.4 million to 1.5 million clones, around 97% appearing once. The sample taken for sequencing was naive CD4+ T cells sorted from blood. Noted subset: CD45RA+ positively selected. Every receptor here comes from a man under 40 in good health.

The genes are TRBV4-1 and TRBJ1-1, with 9 bases identical to TRBD1. CDR1 and CDR2 (germline): MGHRA, YSYEKL. The CDR3 loop spans 16 amino acids. After removal of 4 bases from V and 1 base from J, the junction contained 7 bases not matched to a gene. CDR3 in DNA: TGCGCCAGCAGCCCCGCCTGGACAGGGGCGAACACTGAAGCTTTCTTT. Translated: CASSPAWTGANTEAFF.

On this clone itself: The same CDR3 is also encoded by other DNA sequences in this sample. The chain recombines TRBV5-1 with TRBJ1-5; D is perhaps TRBD1 (5 bases). Between the trimmed V and J ends, which lost 4 bases and 0 bases, there was a span of 11 bases. This CDR3 has 15 residues. Germline CDR1 SGHRS, CDR2 YFSETQ. The DNA of the CDR3 is TGCGCCAGCAGCCCGGAAGGGGTTAGCAATCAGCCCCAGCATTTT. It specifies CASSPEGVSNQPQHF.

V is TRBV27 and J is TRBJ2-3; TRBD2 might be the D (7 bases). The V end lost 6 bases, the J end lost 7 bases, and 20 bases lay between the germline ends. Germline CDR1 and CDR2: MNHEY and SMNVEV (reference sequence). The CDR3 sequence is 15 residues long. The CDR3 coding sequence is TGTGCCAGCAGGGAGAGCGGGACATTGTTGTATACGCAGTATTTT. It encodes CASRESGTLLYTQYF.

This sequence joins TRBV2 and TRBJ2-7; perhaps TRBD1 as D (6 bases). CDR1 SNHLY and CDR2 FYNNEI come from the germline V gene. V was shortened by 3 bases and J by 3 bases, with 9 bases between the two germline ends. The CDR3 is 13 amino acids. Here the CDR3 reads CASSEQGLYEQYF. The DNA for the CDR3 is TGTGCCAGCAGTGAGCAGGGGCTCTACGAGCAGTACTTC.

This chain uses TRBV2 with TRBJ2-7; the D gene is possibly TRBD2 (6 bases). The germline CDR1 and CDR2 sequences are SNHLY and FYNNEI. The length of the CDR3 is 13 residues. V dropped 7 bases and J dropped 2 bases, with 12 bases sitting between them. CDR3 amino acids: CASNGGIAYEQYF. DNA for the CDR3: TGTGCCAGCAATGGCGGGATCGCCTACGAGCAGTACTTC.

The table lists this clone with a count of one. V and J are TRBV18 and TRBJ2-7, with a possible D match to TRBD1 (5 bases). The CDR3 runs to 14 residues. In germline, CDR1 is KGHSH, CDR2 LQKENI. Between the trimmed V and J ends, which lost 6 bases and 0 bases, there was a span of 12 bases. The CDR3 reads CASSTIRDSYEQYF. The CDR3 DNA is TGTGCCAGCTCTACAATCAGGGACTCCTACGAGCAGTACTTC. Full variable domain (rest looked up from reference TRBV18 and TRBJ2-7): NAGVMQNPRHLVRRRGQEARLRCSPMKGHSHVYWYRQLPEEGLKFMVYLQKENIIDESGMPKERFSAEFPKEGPSILRIQQVVRGDSAAYFCASSTIRDSYEQYFGPGTRLTVT.